This T cell receptor (beta chain) was captured in a study of a mutant IDH1 vaccine in newly diagnosed glioma. Worth noting for this clone: Its antigen is not known.

Time point: week 11, during vaccination. Every vaccination contained 300 ug of the mutant IDH1 20-mer peptide and was paired with topical imiquimod. This table comes from immunoSEQ multiplex PCR, and its TCRdb copy is limited to in-frame clones, with some not included. The repertoire has over 55,000 clones, 84% of them found once; the top ten carry about 3.8%. Trimming cost V 4 bases and J 1 base, with 10 bases left between them. The CDR3 runs 14 residues. Germline CDR1 LGHNA, CDR2 YSLEER. The receptor's source is a man aged 25-40 years with glioma. The V and J genes are TRBV4-3 and TRBJ1-1; tentative D call: TRBD1 (6 bases). The material was PBMCs, obtained from a glioma patient whose treatment included an IDH1 peptide vaccine. The DNA of the CDR3 is TGCGCCAGCAGCCCAGGACAGAGGAACACTGAAGCTTTCTTT. It is translated as CASSPGQRNTEAFF.